This entry features one T cell receptor beta chain sequence. This sample stems from a study of Ad26.COV2.S vaccination and SARS-CoV-2 variants. The method was immunoSEQ multiplex PCR; TCRdb's version includes in-frame clones alone and lacks a portion of them. The sample lists about 460,000 clones, 70% to 90% occurring once. Treatment defined: roughly 19 received Ad26.COV2.S at low or high dose, single or two shots; 5 received placebo; per-sample allocation not given. Repertoires come from day 63 after the first vaccine or placebo injection. Ad26 vector vaccine expressed Wuhan-strain SARS-CoV-2 spike. This CDR3 spans 16 amino acids. The V gene's germline CDR1 is MDHEN and CDR2 SYDVKM. V gave up 7 bases and J gave up 0 bases; unmatched junction bases: 12.

The chain couples TRBV28 to TRBJ2-7, with 7 bases fitting TRBD2. The specimen was peripheral blood, collected in a trial of Ad26.COV2.S vaccine versus placebo. The receptor comes from a person aged 18-60 years who received the Ad26.COV2.S COVID-19 vaccine or a placebo. The CDR3 region is CASKGSLRELSYEQYF. CDR3 DNA: TGTGCCAGCAAGGGGTCCTTGCGGGAGCTCTCCTACGAGCAGTACTTC.